This T cell receptor beta chain is from a study of T cell responses to AZD1222 COVID-19 vaccine. Regarding the study as a whole: Spike-specific TCRs gained breadth and depth after people received two AZD1222 doses.

Note on this clone: Its specificity is not known.

The protocol was immunoSEQ multiplex PCR, while the TCRdb copy is restricted to in-frame clones and leaves out a portion. The table includes around 110,000 clones, roughly nine tenths detected once. From germline, CDR1 is LGHDT and CDR2 YNNKEL (reference sequence). V was trimmed by 0 bases and J by 5 bases, leaving 10 bases between them. There are 14 residues in the CDR3. This sequence originates from an adult in good health. Specimen: peripheral blood, collected on day 0 of AZD1222 vaccination. The chain couples TRBV3-1 (or the pseudogene TRBV3-2) to TRBJ2-5; D is perhaps TRBD1 or TRBD2 (6 bases each). The CDR3 region has the DNA TGTGCCAGCAGCCAAGATGGGGGGCGGGAGACCCAGTACTTC. It codes for CASSQDGGRETQYF.